The 14 T cell receptor beta chains below come from one sample, sequenced in a study of PD-L1 blockade in urothelial cancer. TCRdb's table, derived via immunoSEQ multiplex PCR, lists solely in-frame clones and lacks some. This sample carries 30,000 to 50,000 clones, approximately 90% of them seen once, and the ten largest clones take less than 2%. The source material was PBMCs, sampled around atezolizumab (anti-PD-L1) treatment. The receptors come from a man in his 60s with urothelial cancer.

The count of this clone is one. The V and J genes are TRBV19 and TRBJ2-3; weak D call: TRBD2 (6 bases). In germline, CDR1 is LNHDA, CDR2 SQIVND (reference sequence). V shed 3 bases and J shed 7 bases, with 11 bases lying between them. The CDR3 covers 13 residues. The CDR3 here is CASSISGGYTQYF. CDR3 nucleotides: TGTGCCAGTAGTATTAGCGGCGGTTATACGCAGTATTTT.

This sequence joins TRBV7-3 and TRBJ2-3, with 11 positions matching TRBD2. There are 16 residues in the CDR3. CDR1 and CDR2 from the germline V gene are SGHTA and FQGTGA. Trimming cost V 4 bases and J 3 bases; bases outside gene matches: 6. CDR3 nucleotides: TGTGCCAGCAGCTCACTAGCGGGGGTAGGGACAGATACGCAGTATTTT. It encodes CASSSLAGVGTDTQYF.

The chain employs TRBV5-1 and TRBJ1-4, with D perhaps matching TRBD1 (6 bases). Per germline, CDR1 SGHRS and CDR2 YFSETQ. The V gene lost 4 bases and the J gene lost 5 bases, with 9 bases spanning the gap. This CDR3 contains 13 residues. This CDR3 is CASSAGQNEKLFF. The CDR3 nucleotides are TGCGCCAGCAGCGCAGGACAGAATGAAAAACTGTTTTTT. The variable domain in full, completed from reference TRBV5-1 and TRBJ1-4, reads KAGVTQTPRYLIKTRGQQVTLSCSPISGHRSVSWYQQTPGQGLQFLFEYFSETQRNKGNFPGRFSGRQFSNSRSEMNVSTLELGDSALYLCASSAGQNEKLFFGSGTQLSVL.

The genes are TRBV7-8 and TRBJ1-2, with D perhaps TRBD1 (5 bases). Trimming pared 5 bases from V and 7 bases from J, leaving 14 bases between. The CDR3 has 13 amino acids. CDR1 is SGHVS and CDR2 is FQNEAQ in the germline V gene. The DNA for the CDR3 is TGTGCCAGCAGCCCAATGACCCAGGGTGGCTACACCTTC. This sequence encodes CASSPMTQGGYTF. The full variable domain, rest sourced from reference TRBV7-8 and TRBJ1-2, is GAGVSQSPRYKVAKRGQDVALRCDPISGHVSLFWYQQALGQGPEFLTYFQNEAQLDKSGLPSDRFFAERPEGSVSTLKIQRTQQEDSAVYLCASSPMTQGGYTFGSGTRLTVV.

The CDR3 DNA follows: TGCGCCAGCAGTCCGGGTACGAACACCGGGGAGCTGTTTTTT. It is translated as CASSPGTNTGELFF. This rearrangement joins TRBV10-2 to TRBJ2-2; no definite D call. Germline assignment: CDR1 WSHSY and CDR2 SAAADI. V dropped 5 bases and J dropped 0 bases, with 7 bases sitting between them. The length of the CDR3 is 14 residues.

The V and J genes are TRBV7-3 and TRBJ2-1; TRBD2 matches 11 bases. V gave up 4 bases and J gave up 0 bases; unmatched junction bases: 2. This CDR3 comprises 16 residues. Germline CDR1 SGHTA, CDR2 FQGTGA. The DNA of the CDR3 is TGTGCCAGCAGCTCTAGCGGGGGGAGCTCCTACAATGAGCAGTTCTTC. Protein sequence: CASSSSGGSSYNEQFF.

V usage is TRBV7-2 and J usage is TRBJ1-2; D is uncertain. From germline, CDR1 is SGHTA and CDR2 FQGNSA. V shed 1 base and J shed 6 bases, with 12 bases lying between them. This CDR3 region has 14 residues. Written as DNA, the CDR3 is TGTGCCAGCAGCTTAGGGGCAGGCACTGATGGCTACACCTTC. It specifies CASSLGAGTDGYTF.

This rearrangement joins TRBV27 to TRBJ1-5, with D possibly matching TRBD1 (5 bases). Trimming left V 8 bases short and J 7 bases short, with 12 bases between. This CDR3 is 12 amino acids long. Germline V lookup: CDR1 MNHEY, CDR2 SMNVEV (reference sequence). CDR3 in amino acids: CASEGVGQPQHF. The CDR3 DNA follows: TGTGCCAGCGAAGGGGTCGGGCAGCCCCAGCATTTT.

The chain is built from TRBV9 and TRBJ2-7; 7 bases are shared with TRBD2. Germline loops: CDR1 SGDLS, CDR2 YYNGEE. The junction had 12 bases not matched to a gene; V was cut back by 9 bases and J by 3 bases. This CDR3 region has 14 residues. Here the CDR3 reads CANSSGTVVYEQYF. The CDR3 DNA follows: TGTGCCAATTCCAGCGGGACTGTTGTCTACGAGCAGTACTTC.

The chain uses TRBV19 and TRBJ2-4; D may be TRBD2 (7 bases). This CDR3 spans 13 amino acids. Germline CDR1 LNHDA, CDR2 SQIVND (reference sequence). The V end lost 4 bases, the J end lost 9 bases, and 13 bases lay between the germline ends. The CDR3 loop reads CASSTGGHSIQYF. The CDR3 coding sequence is TGTGCCAGTAGTACCGGGGGGCATTCCATTCAGTACTTC.

The V call is TRBV27, the J call TRBJ2-7; 8 nucleotides match TRBD1. The CDR3 contains 14 residues. The V gene's germline CDR1 is MNHEY and CDR2 SMNVEV (reference sequence). With V trimmed by 5 bases and J by 3 bases, 6 bases remained unmatched. CDR3 nucleotides: TGTGCCAGCAGTCCACGGACAGGGCGCTACGAGCAGTACTTC. This encodes CASSPRTGRYEQYF.

This chain links TRBV6-6 with TRBJ2-7; D unresolved. Trimming left V 2 bases short and J 0 bases short, with 5 bases between. The CDR3 consists of 13 residues. The germline CDR1 and CDR2 sequences are MNHNY and SVGAGI (reference sequence). The CDR3 reads CASSYKSSYEQYF. CDR3 DNA sequence: TGTGCCAGCAGTTACAAGAGCTCCTACGAGCAGTACTTC.

This clone came up once. The V gene is TRBV2, the J gene TRBJ2-3; 11 positions match TRBD2. The J segment lost 5 bases and the V segment lost 5 bases, leaving 12 bases of the junction unmatched. Germline values: CDR1 SNHLY, CDR2 FYNNEI. This CDR3 has 17 amino acids. Written as DNA, the CDR3 is TGTGCCAGCAGTCTGGGAGATAGCGGGGGGGCCATAGATACGCAGTATTTT. This sequence encodes CASSLGDSGGAIDTQYF.

The chain employs TRBV6-5 and TRBJ2-7; 9 bases are a match to TRBD2. This CDR3 comprises 14 residues. Germline CDR1 MNHEY, CDR2 SVGAGI. V was clipped by 2 bases and J by 6 bases; unmatched bases: 5. The CDR3: CASSYSGRSGEQYF. Written as DNA, the CDR3 is TGTGCCAGCAGTTACAGCGGGAGGTCGGGCGAGCAGTACTTC.